What follows are 4 T cell receptor beta chains derived from one specimen sequenced in a study of blood T cell repertoires in COVID-19. Profiled with immunoSEQ multiplex PCR; TCRdb holds only in-frame clones, not every one. The sample holds 170,000 or so clones; about 83% are singletons and the top ten take 0.88%. Sequencing input: peripheral blood. These receptors originate from a woman under 30 who had recovered from COVID-19.

V is TRBV6-4 and J is TRBJ2-7; the match to TRBD1 covers 10 bases. After removal of 4 bases from V and 6 bases from J, the junction contained 6 bases not matched to a gene. This CDR3 spans 14 amino acids. CDR1 is MRHNA, CDR2 SNTAGT, per germline. CDR3 DNA sequence: TGTGCCAGCAGTGCTGGACAGGGGGATAGCGAGCAGTACGTC. Translating it yields CASSAGQGDSEQYV.

This clone was seen a single time. The chain combines TRBV11-2 with TRBJ2-3, with 8 positions matching TRBD2. Germline V gene data show CDR1 as SGHAT and CDR2 as FQNNGV. Unmatched junction bases numbered 8, after V lost 6 bases and J lost 6 bases. The CDR3 length is 14 residues. DNA of the CDR3: TGTGCCAGCAGGAGACTAGCGCTAGGCGATACGCAGTATTTT. Its protein is CASRRLALGDTQYF.

This clone has more than one count but fewer than ten. Other DNA variants within this sample encode the same CDR3. The chain combines TRBV5-6 with TRBJ2-4; D gene unclear. CDR3 size: 14 residues. The V gene lost 2 bases and the J gene lost 0 bases, with 6 bases spanning the gap. Germline V gene sequence: CDR1 SGHDT, CDR2 YYEEEE. This CDR3 reads CASSFLLAKNIQYF. CDR3 nucleotide sequence: TGTGCCAGCAGCTTCTTACTAGCCAAAAACATTCAGTACTTC.

V gene TRBV5-6 combines with J gene TRBJ2-7; D possibly corresponds to TRBD1 (5 bases). Per germline, CDR1 SGHDT and CDR2 YYEEEE. V lost 4 bases and J 7 bases, leaving 12 bases between the germline ends. The CDR3 spans 12 residues. CDR3 in DNA: TGTGCCAGCAGCCAGGGATTTGGGGAGCAGTACGTC. It encodes CASSQGFGEQYV.